These 16 T cell receptor beta chains were sequenced from one sample in a study of Ad26.COV2.S vaccination and SARS-CoV-2 variants. The treatment is: 15 to 20 received Ad26.COV2.S at low or high dose, single or two shots; roughly five received placebo; per-sample allocation not given. The investigators took samples on day 63 after the first vaccine or placebo injection. Clones were sequenced by immunoSEQ multiplex PCR, and TCRdb holds only the in-frame ones, with some missing. Among more than 350,000 clones listed, over 75% were seen once. The sequenced sample was peripheral blood, obtained in a trial of Ad26.COV2.S vaccine versus placebo. The receptors stem from a person between 18 and 60 years old who received the Ad26.COV2.S COVID-19 vaccine or a placebo.

This clone turned up a few times. The J gene is TRBJ1-1, the V gene TRBV7-2, with D perhaps matching TRBD1 (5 bases). This CDR3 contains 14 residues. Trimming removed 1 base at V and 7 bases at J, with 13 bases between. Per the germline V gene, CDR1 is SGHTA and CDR2 is FQGNSA. The CDR3 region is CASSLVQGDGEAFF. As DNA, the CDR3 is TGTGCCAGCAGCTTAGTGCAGGGAGACGGTGAAGCTTTCTTT.

This rearrangement joins TRBV9 to TRBJ1-2; 7 bases map to TRBD1. This CDR3 comprises 14 residues. V shed 0 bases, J shed 8 bases, and the junction held 7 bases outside the gene matches. The germline CDR1 and CDR2 sequences are SGDLS and YYNGEE. CDR3 sequence reads: CASSVGDRAAGYTF. The CDR3 bases are TGTGCCAGCAGCGTAGGTGACAGGGCGGCGGGCTACACCTTC.

A single count supports this clone. The rearrangement links TRBV4-3 to TRBJ1-3, with D unclear. Germline V CDR1 and CDR2: LGHNA, YSLEER. The V end lost 1 base, the J end lost 0 bases, and 10 bases lay between the germline ends. The CDR3 is made up of 16 amino acids. CDR3 coding DNA: TGCGCCAGCAGCCAAGCACCATCTAGCTCTGGAAACACCATATATTTT. It translates to CASSQAPSSSGNTIYF.

The rearrangement joins TRBV12-3 or TRBV12-4 to TRBJ1-5; D unclear. V lost 2 bases and J lost 5, with 7 bases in between. The CDR3 is 13 residues long. CDR3 in DNA: TGTGCCAGCAGTTTAATGGTGGATCAGCCCCAGCATTTT. The encoded protein is CASSLMVDQPQHF.

The V gene is TRBV6-5, the J gene TRBJ2-1; 8 bases are shared with TRBD2. Trimming cost V 2 bases and J 7 bases; bases outside gene matches: 4. The CDR3 length is 14 residues. Germline-derived CDR1 and CDR2 are MNHEY and SVGAGI. The CDR3 loop reads CASSYPGGGNEQFF. CDR3 nucleotides: TGTGCCAGCAGTTACCCCGGGGGGGGGAATGAGCAGTTCTTC.

The J gene is TRBJ2-7, the V gene TRBV14, with D possibly TRBD2 on 5 matching bases. Germline CDR1 SGHDN, CDR2 FVKESK. Trimming pared 1 base from V and 3 bases from J, leaving 13 bases between. The CDR3 totals 15 residues. The DNA for the CDR3 is TGTGCCAGCAGCCAAGGACTACCATCCCTCTACGAGCAGTACTTC. Translating it yields CASSQGLPSLYEQYF.

The rearrangement uses TRBV6-4 and TRBJ2-1, with TRBD2 identical over 10 bases. Germline CDR1 reads MRHNA; CDR2 reads SNTAGT. The junction had 7 bases not matched to a gene; V was cut back by 6 bases and J by 2 bases. CDR3 length: 16 amino acids. CDR3 nucleotides: TGTGCCAGCAGCCAGACTAGCGGGCTAACCTACAATGAGCAGTTCTTC. This encodes CASSQTSGLTYNEQFF.

This chain connects TRBV15 to TRBJ2-7; TRBD1 agrees at 7 bases. Germline trimming cut 0 bases from V and 4 bases from J; bases unmatched to any gene: 9. The CDR3 is 16 residues long. The germline gives CDR1 LNHNV, CDR2 YYDKDF (reference sequence). CDR3 sequence: CATSRDPRQGVYEQYF. CDR3 DNA sequence: TGTGCCACCAGCAGAGATCCCAGGCAGGGGGTATACGAGCAGTACTTC.

The rearrangement links TRBV7-2 to TRBJ2-1; D gene ambiguous. The CDR3 consists of 13 residues. Germline CDR1 and CDR2: SGHTA and FQGNSA. V was cut by 1 base and J by 9 bases, with 10 bases left in between. The DNA of the CDR3 is TGTGCCAGCAGCTTAGGGGCAATGGGTGAGCAGTTCTTC. Residues: CASSLGAMGEQFF.

The genes are TRBV7-9 and TRBJ2-5, with D possibly matching TRBD2 (6 bases). Germline CDR1 is SEHNR and CDR2 is FQNEAQ (reference sequence). This CDR3 is built from 16 residues. Trimming took 5 bases from V and 0 from J, leaving 16 bases between them. In nucleotides, the CDR3 is TGTGCCAGCAGCGTCCCTTCCTCTAGCGACCAAGAGACCCAGTACTTC. Its translation: CASSVPSSSDQETQYF.

For the CDR3, the DNA is TGTGCCAGCAGCTTGGGGGAAGAGACCCAGTACTTC. This translates into CASSLGEETQYF. The V and J genes are TRBV11-2 and TRBJ2-5; possibly TRBD1 or TRBD2 for D (5 bases each). Germline V gene sequence: CDR1 SGHAT, CDR2 FQNNGV. The length of the CDR3 is 12 residues. V lost 3 bases and J lost 3, with 5 bases in between.

V is TRBV18 and J is TRBJ1-2; D might be TRBD1 (6 bases). This CDR3 has 15 amino acids. V lost 3 bases and J lost 4, with 15 bases in between. CDR1 is KGHSH and CDR2 is LQKENI in the germline V gene. This CDR3 reads CASSPDGQSSYGYTF. The CDR3 DNA sequence: TGTGCCAGCTCACCGGATGGACAGTCTAGCTATGGCTACACCTTC.

The chain combines TRBV5-1 with TRBJ2-1; 10 positions agree with TRBD2. Germline V gene data show CDR1 as SGHRS and CDR2 as YFSETQ. CDR3 length: 15 amino acids. The junction had 7 bases not matched to a gene; V was cut back by 4 bases and J by 6 bases. The CDR3 sequence: CASSPPTSGSNEQFF. CDR3 bases: TGCGCCAGCAGCCCCCCGACTAGCGGGTCCAATGAGCAGTTCTTC.

The V gene is TRBV18, the J gene TRBJ1-1, with D possibly TRBD1 on 5 matching bases. The CDR3 consists of 12 residues. V was clipped by 4 bases and J by 6 bases, with 9 bases between them. Germline loops: CDR1 KGHSH, CDR2 LQKENI. The CDR3 here is CASSHEGPEAFF. In DNA form, the CDR3 reads TGTGCCAGCTCACATGAGGGGCCTGAAGCTTTCTTT.

The V call is TRBV11-2, the J call TRBJ2-1; D is perhaps TRBD2 (5 bases). V lost 6 bases and J 0 bases, leaving 12 bases between the germline ends. The CDR3 consists of 15 residues. The germline V gene encodes CDR1 SGHAT and CDR2 FQNNGV. CDR3 nucleotide sequence: TGTGCCAGCAGTAGAGGGATAAGCTCCTACAATGAGCAGTTCTTC. It translates to CASSRGISSYNEQFF.

This chain links TRBV5-4 with TRBJ2-1, with D perhaps TRBD1 or TRBD2 (5 bases each). V gave up 2 bases and J gave up 10 bases, with 7 bases separating them. CDR3 size: 11 residues. The germline V gene encodes CDR1 SGHNT and CDR2 YYREEE (reference sequence). As DNA, the CDR3 is TGTGCCAGCAGCTTAGGGACGGAGCAGTTCTTC. Translated: CASSLGTEQFF.